What follows are 9 T cell receptor beta chains derived from one specimen sequenced in a study of T cells in Graves' hyperthyroidism and ophthalmopathy. Authors of the study amplified TCR beta CDR3 regions from RNA transcripts. Primed by the HTBI set, a first-round RT-PCR was run on the TCR CDR3. In TCRdb, the multiplex PCR reads were re-called with MiXCR into one record per CDR3 protein. The sample has roughly 500,000 distinct CDR3 sequences, 15% to 20% seen once. The material sequenced was blood. The source is a woman between 25 and 40 years old with Graves' ophthalmopathy.

The V gene is TRBV10-1, the J gene TRBJ2-2, with 12 positions matching TRBD2. V dropped 4 bases and J dropped 0; count of bases not matched to a gene: 6. This CDR3 spans 18 amino acids. Per the germline V gene, CDR1 is WNHNN and CDR2 is SYGVQD (reference sequence). The CDR3 bases are TGCGCCAGCAGTGGGCCGGGACTAGCGGGCCCGAACACCGGGGAGCTGTTTTTT. Its translation: CASSGPGLAGPNTGELFF.

V is TRBV9 and J is TRBJ2-1; D gene uncertain. Trimming shortened V by 4 bases and J by 9 bases, and 17 bases separated the two germline ends. Germline CDR1 is SGDLS and CDR2 is YYNGEE. This CDR3 is built from 14 residues. The CDR3 DNA is TGTGCCAGCAGCCTAGAGCCATCCGTGGGTGAGCAGTTCTTC. Protein product: CASSLEPSVGEQFF.

The genes are TRBV7-2 and TRBJ1-1; D unclear. Trimming removed 5 bases from V and 6 bases from J, with 16 bases in between. This CDR3 spans 14 amino acids. Germline lookup yields CDR1 SGHTA and CDR2 FQGNSA. CDR3 protein: CASSPQEEAPEAFF. CDR3 nucleotide sequence: TGTGCCAGCAGCCCGCAGGAAGAAGCCCCTGAAGCTTTCTTT. Based on the CDR3 plus reference TRBV7-2 and TRBJ1-1, the full variable domain is GAGVSQSPSNKVTEKGKDVELRCDPISGHTALYWYRQSLGQGLEFLIYFQGNSAPDKSGLPSDRFSAERTGGSVSTLTIQRTQQEDSAVYLCASSPQEEAPEAFFGQGTRLTVV.

This clonotype was counted once. This sequence may be a read error, since a much larger clone differs from it by one base. V usage is TRBV4-2 and J usage is TRBJ2-1; D remains ambiguous. The germline V gene encodes CDR1 LGHNA and CDR2 YNFKEQ. This CDR3 comprises 13 residues. In DNA, the CDR3 is TGTGCCAGCAACCAAGGACCTTACAATGAGCAGTTCTTC. Protein product: CASNQGPYNEQFF.

This clonotype was picked up a small number of times. The chain links TRBV4-2 to TRBJ1-1; 7 bases are shared with TRBD1. CDR3 length equals 17 residues. With 0 bases clipped from V and 2 bases from J, the junction kept 9 bases outside the gene matches. From germline, CDR1 is LGHNA and CDR2 YNFKEQ. The CDR3 protein is CASSQDLSGQFNTEAFF. The DNA of the CDR3 is TGTGCCAGCAGCCAAGATCTGTCGGGACAGTTTAACACTGAAGCTTTCTTT.

The CDR3 coding sequence is TGTGCCACCGGAGATGCCTACGAGCAGTACTTC. As protein: CATGDAYEQYF. V gene TRBV12-3 or TRBV12-4 combines with J gene TRBJ2-7; no reliable D call. Trimming took off 10 bases at V and 2 bases at J, with 9 bases between the two ends. CDR3 length: 11 residues.

Notes on this clonotype: A read error may be the cause here, since a much bigger clone is one base away. The chain carries TRBV4-2 and TRBJ1-1, with D perhaps matching TRBD1 (5 bases). The CDR3 runs 17 residues. Germline V gene lookup returns CDR1 LGHNA and CDR2 YNFKEQ. The CDR3 protein is CASSLPPGRVMNTEASF. The CDR3 bases are TGTGCCAGCAGCCTGCCACCGGGGCGGGTGATGAACACTGAAGCTTCCTTT.

A few counts support this clonotype. The genes are TRBV4-1 and TRBJ1-2; D is uncertain. V lost 1 base and J 9 bases, leaving 15 bases between the germline ends. The CDR3 covers 14 residues. The germline V gene has CDR1 MGHRA and CDR2 YSYEKL. CDR3 DNA sequence: TGCGCCAGCAGCCAAGTAAACAGCCGAGGACGCTACACCTTC. Encoded protein: CASSQVNSRGRYTF.

The sample holds a few counts of this clonotype. The chain carries TRBV5-4 and TRBJ2-7; TRBD2 matches 16 bases. This CDR3 comprises 16 residues. Germline-derived CDR1 and CDR2 are SGHNT and YYREEE (reference sequence). The V and J ends lost 4 bases and 4 bases, in that order; junction bases with no gene match: 5. CDR3: CASSRGLAGGEYEQYF. The CDR3 coding sequence is TGTGCCAGCAGCCGGGGACTAGCGGGAGGGGAGTACGAGCAGTACTTC.